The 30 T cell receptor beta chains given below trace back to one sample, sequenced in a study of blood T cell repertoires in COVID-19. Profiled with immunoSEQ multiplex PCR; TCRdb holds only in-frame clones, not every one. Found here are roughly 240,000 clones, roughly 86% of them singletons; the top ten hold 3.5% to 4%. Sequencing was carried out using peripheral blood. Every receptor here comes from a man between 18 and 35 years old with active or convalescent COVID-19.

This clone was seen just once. The CDR3 loop reads CASSPSGFGTEAFF. The CDR3 DNA sequence: TGTGCCAGCAGCCCCTCAGGGTTTGGGACTGAAGCTTTCTTT. The rearrangement joins TRBV7-9 to TRBJ1-1, with a tentative D call TRBD1 (5 bases). Germline CDR1 SEHNR, CDR2 FQNEAQ (reference sequence). There are 14 residues in the CDR3. With 5 bases removed from V and 5 bases from J, the gap between germline ends came to 15 bases.

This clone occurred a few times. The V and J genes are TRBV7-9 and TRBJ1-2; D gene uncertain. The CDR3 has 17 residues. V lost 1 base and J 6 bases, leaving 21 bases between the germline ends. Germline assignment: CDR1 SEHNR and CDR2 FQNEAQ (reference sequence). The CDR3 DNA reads TGTGCCAGCAGCTTAGATATGACTGGCGTCCGCGGGGATGGCTACACCTTC. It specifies CASSLDMTGVRGDGYTF.

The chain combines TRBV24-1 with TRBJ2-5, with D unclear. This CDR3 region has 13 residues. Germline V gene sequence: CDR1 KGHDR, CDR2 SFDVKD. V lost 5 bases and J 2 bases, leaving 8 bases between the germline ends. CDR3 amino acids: CATSGTVQETQYF. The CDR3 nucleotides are TGTGCCACCAGTGGCACAGTACAAGAGACCCAGTACTTC.

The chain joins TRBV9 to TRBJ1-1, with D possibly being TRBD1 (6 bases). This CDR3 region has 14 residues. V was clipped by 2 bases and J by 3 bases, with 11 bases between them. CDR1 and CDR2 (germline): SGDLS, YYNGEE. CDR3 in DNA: TGTGCCAGCAGCGTTACAGGGTCGTACACTGAAGCTTTCTTT. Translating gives CASSVTGSYTEAFF. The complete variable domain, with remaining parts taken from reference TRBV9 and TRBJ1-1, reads DSGVTQTPKHLITATGQRVTLRCSPRSGDLSVYWYQQSLDQGLQFLIQYYNGEERAKGNILERFSAQQFPDLHSELNLSSLELGDSALYFCASSVTGSYTEAFFGQGTRLTVV.

The CDR3 reads CASSVLSRANEQFF. CDR3 sequence (DNA): TGTGCCAGCAGCGTCCTAAGCAGGGCCAATGAGCAGTTCTTC. The genes are TRBV6-2 or TRBV6-3 and TRBJ2-1; the D gene is possibly TRBD1 (5 bases). The CDR3 spans 14 residues. Germline V gene data show CDR1 as MNHEY and CDR2 as SVGEGT. Trimming stripped 6 bases from V and 6 bases from J, with 15 bases between.

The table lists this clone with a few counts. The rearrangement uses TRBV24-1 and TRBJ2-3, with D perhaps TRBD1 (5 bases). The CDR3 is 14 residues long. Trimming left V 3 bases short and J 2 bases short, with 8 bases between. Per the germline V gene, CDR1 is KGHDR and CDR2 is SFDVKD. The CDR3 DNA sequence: TGTGCCACCAGTGATCTGACAGCCACAGATACGCAGTATTTT. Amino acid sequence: CATSDLTATDTQYF.

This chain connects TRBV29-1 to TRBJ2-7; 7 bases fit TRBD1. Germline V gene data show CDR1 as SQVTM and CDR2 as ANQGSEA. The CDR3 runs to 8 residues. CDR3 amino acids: CRLQGEYF. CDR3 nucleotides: TGCAGACTCCAGGGGGAGTACTTC.

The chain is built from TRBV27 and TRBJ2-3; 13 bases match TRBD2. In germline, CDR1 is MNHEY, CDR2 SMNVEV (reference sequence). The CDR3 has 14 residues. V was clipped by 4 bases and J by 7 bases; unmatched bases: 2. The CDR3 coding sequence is TGTGCCAGCAGTTCGACTAGCGGGGGGAATACGCAGTATTTT. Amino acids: CASSSTSGGNTQYF.

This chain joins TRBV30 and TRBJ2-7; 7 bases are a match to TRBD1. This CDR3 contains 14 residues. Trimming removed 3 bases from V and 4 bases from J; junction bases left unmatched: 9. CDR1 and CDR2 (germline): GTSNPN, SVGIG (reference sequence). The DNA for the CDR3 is TGTGCCTGGAGCCGCGGACAGGCAGCTTACGAGCAGTACTTC. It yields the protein CAWSRGQAAYEQYF.

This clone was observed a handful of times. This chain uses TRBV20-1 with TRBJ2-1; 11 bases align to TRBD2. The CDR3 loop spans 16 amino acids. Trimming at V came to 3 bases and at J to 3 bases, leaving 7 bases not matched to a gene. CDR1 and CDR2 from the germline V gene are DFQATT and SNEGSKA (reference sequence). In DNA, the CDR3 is TGCAGTGCTAGTCTCCCGCTAGCGGGAGGCTACAATGAGCAGTTCTTC. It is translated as CSASLPLAGGYNEQFF.

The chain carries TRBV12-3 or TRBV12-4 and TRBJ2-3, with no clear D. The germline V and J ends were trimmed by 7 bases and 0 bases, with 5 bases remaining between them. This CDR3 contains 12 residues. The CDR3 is CASTGSTDTQYF. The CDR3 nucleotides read TGTGCCAGCACCGGGAGCACAGATACGCAGTATTTT.

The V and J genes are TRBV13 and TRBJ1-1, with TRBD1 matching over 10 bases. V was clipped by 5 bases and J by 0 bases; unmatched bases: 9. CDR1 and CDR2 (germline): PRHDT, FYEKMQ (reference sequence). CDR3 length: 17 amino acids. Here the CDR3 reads CASSTPGQGLMNTEAFF. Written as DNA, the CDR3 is TGTGCCAGCAGCACGCCGGGACAGGGGTTAATGAACACTGAAGCTTTCTTT. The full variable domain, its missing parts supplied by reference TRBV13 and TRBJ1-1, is AAGVIQSPRHLIKEKRETATLKCYPIPRHDTVYWYQQGPGQDPQFLISFYEKMQSDKGSIPDRFSAQQFSDYHSELNMSSLELGDSALYFCASSTPGQGLMNTEAFFGQGTRLTVV.

This chain's CDR3 is CASSDYDRGLNYGYTF. The CDR3 DNA follows: TGTGCCAGCAGTGACTATGACAGGGGGTTGAACTATGGCTACACCTTC. This chain uses TRBV6-1 with TRBJ1-2; 9 positions agree with TRBD1. Germline values: CDR1 MNHNS, CDR2 SASEGT. Losses at the gene ends were 3 bases for V and 2 bases for J; bases not matched to a gene: 7. The CDR3 has 16 residues.

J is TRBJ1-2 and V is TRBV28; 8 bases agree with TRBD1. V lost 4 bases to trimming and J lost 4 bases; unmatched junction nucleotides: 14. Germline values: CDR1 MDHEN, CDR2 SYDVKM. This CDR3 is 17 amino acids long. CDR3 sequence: CASSSGQGISFGYGYTF. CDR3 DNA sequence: TGTGCCAGCAGTTCAGGACAGGGAATCTCTTTCGGCTATGGCTACACCTTC.

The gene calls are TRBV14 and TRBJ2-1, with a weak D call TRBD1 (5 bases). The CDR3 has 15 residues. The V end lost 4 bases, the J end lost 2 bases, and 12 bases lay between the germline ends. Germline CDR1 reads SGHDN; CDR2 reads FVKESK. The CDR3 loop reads CASSLWGSPYNEQFF. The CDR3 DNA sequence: TGTGCCAGCAGCCTCTGGGGCAGCCCCTACAATGAGCAGTTCTTC.

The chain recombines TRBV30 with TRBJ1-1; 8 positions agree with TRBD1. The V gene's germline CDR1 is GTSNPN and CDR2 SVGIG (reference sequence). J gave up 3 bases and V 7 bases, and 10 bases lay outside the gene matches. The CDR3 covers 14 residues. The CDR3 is CASVDRGRDTEAFF. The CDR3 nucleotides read TGTGCCTCCGTTGACAGGGGCCGGGACACTGAAGCTTTCTTT.

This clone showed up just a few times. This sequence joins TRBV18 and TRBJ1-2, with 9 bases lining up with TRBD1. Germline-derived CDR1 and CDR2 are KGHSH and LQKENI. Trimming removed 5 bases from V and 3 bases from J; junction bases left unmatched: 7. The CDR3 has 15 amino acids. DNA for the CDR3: TGTGCCAGCTCAGAGGGGACAGGGTTGGACTATGGCTACACCTTC. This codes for CASSEGTGLDYGYTF.

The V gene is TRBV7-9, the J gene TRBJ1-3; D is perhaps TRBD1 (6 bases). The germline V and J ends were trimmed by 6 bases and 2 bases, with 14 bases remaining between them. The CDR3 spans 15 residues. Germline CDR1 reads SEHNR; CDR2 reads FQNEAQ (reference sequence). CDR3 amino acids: CASSFQGITGNTIYF. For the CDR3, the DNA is TGTGCCAGCAGTTTCCAGGGGATTACTGGAAACACCATATATTTT.

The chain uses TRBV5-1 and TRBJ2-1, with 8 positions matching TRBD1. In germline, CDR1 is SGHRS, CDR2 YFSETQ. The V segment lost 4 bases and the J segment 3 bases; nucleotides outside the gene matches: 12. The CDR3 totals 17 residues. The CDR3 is CASSLGQGTVYYNEQFF. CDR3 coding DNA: TGCGCCAGCAGCCTAGGACAGGGAACTGTCTACTACAATGAGCAGTTCTTC.

In nucleotides, the CDR3 is TGTGCCAGCAGTTACTCGTCCGGGAGGGCCTACAATGAGCAGTTCTTC. Translation gives CASSYSSGRAYNEQFF. The rearrangement joins TRBV6-2 or TRBV6-3 to TRBJ2-1, with 8 bases matching TRBD2. This CDR3 comprises 16 residues. Germline V CDR1 and CDR2: MNHEY, SVGEGT. Losses at the gene ends were 0 bases for V and 2 bases for J; bases not matched to a gene: 3.

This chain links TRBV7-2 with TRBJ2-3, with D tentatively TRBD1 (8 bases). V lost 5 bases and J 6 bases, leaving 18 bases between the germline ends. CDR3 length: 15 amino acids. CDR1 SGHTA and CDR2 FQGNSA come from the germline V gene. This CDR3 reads CASSQTGGVQDTQYF. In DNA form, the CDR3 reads TGTGCCAGCAGCCAAACAGGGGGGGTGCAGGATACGCAGTATTTT.

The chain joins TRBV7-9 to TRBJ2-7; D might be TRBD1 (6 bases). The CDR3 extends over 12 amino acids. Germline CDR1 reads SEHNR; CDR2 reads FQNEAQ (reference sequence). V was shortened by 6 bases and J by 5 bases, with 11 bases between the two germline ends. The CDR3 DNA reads TGTGCCAGCAGTCCGGACAGCCACGAGCAGTACTTC. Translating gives CASSPDSHEQYF.

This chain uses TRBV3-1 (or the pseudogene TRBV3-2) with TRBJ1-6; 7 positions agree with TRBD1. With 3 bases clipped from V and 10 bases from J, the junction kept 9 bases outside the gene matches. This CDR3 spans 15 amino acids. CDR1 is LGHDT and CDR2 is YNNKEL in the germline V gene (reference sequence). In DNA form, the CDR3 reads TGTGCCAGCAGCCAGGCGGACAGGACCGGGTCACCCCTCCACTTT. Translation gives CASSQADRTGSPLHF.

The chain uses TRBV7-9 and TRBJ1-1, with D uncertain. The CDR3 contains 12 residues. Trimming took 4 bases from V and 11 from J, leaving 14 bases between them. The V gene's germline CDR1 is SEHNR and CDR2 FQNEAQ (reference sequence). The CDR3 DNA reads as TGTGCCAGCAGCTCCCGGGTTTTGACGGCTTTCTTT. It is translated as CASSSRVLTAFF.

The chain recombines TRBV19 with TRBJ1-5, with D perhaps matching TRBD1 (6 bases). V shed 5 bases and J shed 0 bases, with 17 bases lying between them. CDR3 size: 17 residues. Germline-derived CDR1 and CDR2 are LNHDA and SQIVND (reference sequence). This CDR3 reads CASSQGYLRYSNQPQHF. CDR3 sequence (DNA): TGTGCCAGTAGTCAGGGGTACCTCCGCTATAGCAATCAGCCCCAGCATTTT.

The CDR3 spells CASRELAGGSGELFF. CDR3 DNA sequence: TGCGCCAGCAGGGAACTAGCGGGAGGTTCCGGGGAGCTGTTTTTT. This sequence joins TRBV5-1 and TRBJ2-2, with TRBD2 matching 12 bases. CDR1 and CDR2 from the germline V gene are SGHRS and YFSETQ. The CDR3 is made up of 15 amino acids. V gave up 5 bases and J gave up 6 bases; unmatched junction bases: 5. The complete variable domain, with remaining parts taken from reference TRBV5-1 and TRBJ2-2, reads KAGVTQTPRYLIKTRGQQVTLSCSPISGHRSVSWYQQTPGQGLQFLFEYFSETQRNKGNFPGRFSGRQFSNSRSEMNVSTLELGDSALYLCASRELAGGSGELFFGEGSRLTVL.

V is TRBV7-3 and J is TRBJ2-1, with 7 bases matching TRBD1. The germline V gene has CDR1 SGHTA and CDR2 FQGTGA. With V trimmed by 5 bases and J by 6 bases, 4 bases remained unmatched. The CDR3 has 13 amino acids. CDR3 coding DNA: TGTGCCAGCAGCCAAGGGGGCCGCAATGAGCAGTTCTTC. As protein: CASSQGGRNEQFF. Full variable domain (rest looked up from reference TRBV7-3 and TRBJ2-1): GAGVSQTPSNKVTEKGKYVELRCDPISGHTALYWYRQSLGQGPEFLIYFQGTGAADDSGLPNDRFFAVRPEGSVSTLKIQRTERGDSAVYLCASSQGGRNEQFFGPGTRLTVL.

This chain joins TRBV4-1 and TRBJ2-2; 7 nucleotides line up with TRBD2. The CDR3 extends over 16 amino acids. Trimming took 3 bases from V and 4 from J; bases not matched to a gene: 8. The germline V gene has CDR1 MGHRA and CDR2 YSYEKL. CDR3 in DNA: TGCGCCAGCAGCCACCCCGGGGGGTTGAGCACCGGGGAGCTGTTTTTT. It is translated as CASSHPGGLSTGELFF.

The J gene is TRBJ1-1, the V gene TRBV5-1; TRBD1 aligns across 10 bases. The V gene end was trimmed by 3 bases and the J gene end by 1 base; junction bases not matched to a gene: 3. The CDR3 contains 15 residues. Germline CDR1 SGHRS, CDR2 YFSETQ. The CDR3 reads CASSWGQGTNTEAFF. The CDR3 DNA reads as TGCGCCAGCAGCTGGGGACAGGGGACGAACACTGAAGCTTTCTTT. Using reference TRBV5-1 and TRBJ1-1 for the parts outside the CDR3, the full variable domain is KAGVTQTPRYLIKTRGQQVTLSCSPISGHRSVSWYQQTPGQGLQFLFEYFSETQRNKGNFPGRFSGRQFSNSRSEMNVSTLELGDSALYLCASSWGQGTNTEAFFGQGTRLTVV.

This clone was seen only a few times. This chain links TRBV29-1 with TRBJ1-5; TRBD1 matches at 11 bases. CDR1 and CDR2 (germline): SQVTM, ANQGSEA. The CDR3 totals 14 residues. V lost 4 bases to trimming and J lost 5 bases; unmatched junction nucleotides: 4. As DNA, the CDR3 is TGCAGCGTTGGGACAGGGGGCTGGGATCAGCCCCAGCATTTT. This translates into CSVGTGGWDQPQHF.